This T cell receptor beta chain was observed in a study of CD8 T cells in Susac syndrome. Study-wide results and caveats: Among active patients and in TEMRA cells, CD8+ clonal expansion in Susac reached its peak.

About this clonotype: Its antigen remains unknown.

RNA, at about 0.45 to 1 ug, was reverse transcribed with random hexamers. TCRdb ran MiXCR on the immunoSEQ multiplex PCR reads and lists one entry per CDR3 protein. The sample lists 120,000 or so distinct CDR3 sequences; approximately 96% were seen once. Sample: CD8+ T cells from PBMCs. This sequence originates from a human donor with Susac syndrome.

The CDR3 DNA reads as TGTGCCAGCAGAGATACCGGGACCGTAAACAATGAGCAGTTCTTC. This gives the protein CASRDTGTVNNEQFF. The chain links TRBV6-1 to TRBJ2-1; D is possibly TRBD1 or TRBD2 (5 bases each). The CDR3 contains 15 residues. Trimming cost V 6 bases and J 5 bases, with 17 bases left between them. The germline V gene has CDR1 MNHNS and CDR2 SASEGT.